What follows are 14 T cell receptor beta chains derived from one specimen sequenced in a study of cytomegalovirus exposure and HLA in healthy donors. The PCR contained 60 Vbeta and 13 Jbeta primers. Clones were sequenced by immunoSEQ multiplex PCR, and TCRdb holds only the in-frame ones, with some missing. The table records over 100,000 clones, approximately 79% of them present only once. The source material was PBMCs. The receptors derive from a man between 60 and 75 years old in good health and CMV-seropositive.

The chain uses TRBV7-2 and TRBJ2-5; TRBD1 might be the D (5 bases). The germline CDR1 and CDR2 sequences are SGHTA and FQGNSA. The CDR3 contains 14 residues. V was clipped by 2 bases and J by 7 bases, with 14 bases between them. This CDR3 reads CASSLRRQGVTQYF. In DNA, the CDR3 is TGTGCCAGCAGCTTACGTCGGCAGGGTGTGACCCAGTACTTC.

The chain combines TRBV15 with TRBJ1-5, with D possibly being TRBD1 (5 bases). V was clipped by 5 bases and J by 5 bases, with 13 bases between them. The V gene's germline CDR1 is LNHNV and CDR2 YYDKDF (reference sequence). The CDR3 has 14 amino acids. The CDR3: CATSPRVGHQPQHF. In nucleotides, the CDR3 is TGTGCCACCAGCCCCCGAGTGGGGCATCAGCCCCAGCATTTT.

This clone was detected a few times. The chain has TRBV4-3 and TRBJ1-5; 9 bases are a match to TRBD1. The CDR3 has 15 amino acids. Germline assignment: CDR1 LGHNA and CDR2 YSLEER. V gave up 3 bases and J gave up 7 bases; unmatched junction bases: 7. CDR3 coding DNA: TGCGCCAGCAGCCAGACGAGACAGGGGGGACAGCCCCAGCATTTT. Its protein product is CASSQTRQGGQPQHF.

The V gene is TRBV10-3, the J gene TRBJ1-2; D possibly corresponds to TRBD1 (6 bases). This CDR3 spans 19 amino acids. The V gene's germline CDR1 is ENHRY and CDR2 SYGVKD. Trimming pared 0 bases from V and 8 bases from J, leaving 28 bases between. This CDR3 is CAISESTGQILNYRVGYTF. The DNA of the CDR3 is TGTGCCATCAGTGAGTCCACAGGGCAAATACTTAACTATCGAGTAGGCTACACCTTC.

The CDR3 sequence is CASSQTSGGNNEQFF. In nucleotides, the CDR3 is TGTGCCAGCAGCCAGACTAGCGGGGGGAACAATGAGCAGTTCTTC. This rearrangement joins TRBV6-1 to TRBJ2-1, with 13 bases lining up with TRBD2. CDR1 and CDR2 (germline): MNHNS, SASEGT. The V and J ends lost 6 bases and 5 bases, in that order; junction bases with no gene match: 4. The CDR3 has 15 residues.

This clone has more than one count but fewer than ten. The chain employs TRBV18 and TRBJ1-5, with TRBD1 as a possible D gene (5 bases). This CDR3 is 14 amino acids long. Trimming took 3 bases from V and 6 from J, leaving 12 bases between them. CDR1 KGHSH and CDR2 LQKENI come from the germline V gene. This CDR3 is CASSPDSGSQPQHF. CDR3 nucleotide sequence: TGTGCCAGCTCACCTGACAGTGGAAGTCAGCCCCAGCATTTT.

This clone was found a few times. This rearrangement joins TRBV10-3 to TRBJ1-1; D is possibly TRBD1 (5 bases). This CDR3 spans 13 amino acids. The germline CDR1 and CDR2 sequences are ENHRY and SYGVKD. V was clipped by 4 bases and J by 4 bases, with 10 bases between them. This chain's CDR3 is CAISVGASTEAFF. CDR3 DNA sequence: TGTGCCATCAGTGTTGGGGCAAGCACTGAAGCTTTCTTT.

The V call is TRBV5-4, the J call TRBJ2-7, with 7 bases aligning to TRBD1. Trimming cost V 3 bases and J 3 bases; bases outside gene matches: 0. Germline V CDR1 and CDR2: SGHNT, YYREEE (reference sequence). The CDR3 runs 12 residues. CDR3 DNA: TGTGCCAGCAGCTGGGACAGCTACGAGCAGTACTTC. Translated, it gives CASSWDSYEQYF.

The genes are TRBV7-8 and TRBJ1-5; D is unclear. The CDR3 has 16 amino acids. CDR1 and CDR2 from the germline V gene are SGHVS and FQNEAQ. V gave up 5 bases and J gave up 0 bases, with 14 bases separating them. CDR3 sequence: CASSGPRTPSNQPQHF. CDR3 DNA: TGTGCCAGCAGCGGCCCCCGCACACCTAGCAATCAGCCCCAGCATTTT. Combining the CDR3 with reference TRBV7-8 and TRBJ1-5 gives the whole variable domain GAGVSQSPRYKVAKRGQDVALRCDPISGHVSLFWYQQALGQGPEFLTYFQNEAQLDKSGLPSDRFFAERPEGSVSTLKIQRTQQEDSAVYLCASSGPRTPSNQPQHFGDGTRLSIL.

The chain combines TRBV11-2 with TRBJ2-7; TRBD1 matches at 7 bases. Germline assignment: CDR1 SGHAT and CDR2 FQNNGV. CDR3 length equals 15 residues. V trimming: 6 bases; J trimming: 4 bases; junction bases outside the gene matches: 12. In DNA form, the CDR3 reads TGTGCCAGCAGAGCTCCGGGACAGAGATTATACGAGCAGTACTTC. Its translation is CASRAPGQRLYEQYF.

The chain couples TRBV19 to TRBJ2-2; tentatively, D is TRBD1 (6 bases). The germline CDR1 and CDR2 sequences are LNHDA and SQIVND (reference sequence). Deletions cut 3 bases from V and 6 bases from J, with 11 bases between. This CDR3 contains 14 residues. The CDR3 nucleotides read TGTGCCAGTAGTATGTCCAGGGGCGCCGGGGAGCTGTTTTTT. This sequence encodes CASSMSRGAGELFF.

The chain uses TRBV2 and TRBJ1-2; a weak D match, TRBD1 (5 bases). The CDR3 consists of 14 residues. V was pared by 7 bases and J by 3 bases, with 15 bases between. Germline V lookup: CDR1 SNHLY, CDR2 FYNNEI. CDR3 nucleotide sequence: TGTGCCAGCAAACCGGATTGGGGGGACTATGGCTACACCTTC. It codes for CASKPDWGDYGYTF.

This clone was picked up one time. This chain uses TRBV7-2 with TRBJ2-3, with TRBD1 matching 7 bases. The CDR3 runs 13 residues. The trim removed 9 bases at V and 2 bases at J, leaving 5 bases unmatched. Germline V gene lookup returns CDR1 SGHTA and CDR2 FQGNSA. The CDR3 nucleotides read TGTGCCAGTAACAGGGGATACACAGATACGCAGTATTTT. Translation: CASNRGYTDTQYF.

This clone appeared once. The V and J genes are TRBV7-9 and TRBJ1-2, with 7 bases lining up with TRBD1. The CDR3 loop spans 14 amino acids. CDR1 is SEHNR and CDR2 is FQNEAQ in the germline V gene (reference sequence). J lost 1 base, V lost 3 bases, and 2 bases had no gene match. The CDR3 region is CASSLGQLNYGYTF. CDR3 nucleotide sequence: TGTGCCAGCAGCTTGGGACAGCTTAACTATGGCTACACCTTC.